The clone carrying this TCR beta chain has only a few counts. This entry comes from a study of T cell responses to AZD1222 COVID-19 vaccine. Assay: immunoSEQ multiplex PCR; the TCRdb copy retains only in-frame clones and omits some. The data contain some 120,000 clones, roughly 92% of them seen just once; the ten biggest clones take up 0.85% to 0.95%. Between the trimmed V and J ends, which lost 5 bases and 5 bases, there was a span of 16 bases. The CDR3 spans 14 residues. Germline CDR1 is MNHEY and CDR2 is SVGEGT. The clonotype comes from an adult in good health. V is TRBV6-2 or TRBV6-3 and J is TRBJ2-7, with D tentatively TRBD2 (6 bases). Sequencing was performed on peripheral blood, taken on day 0 of AZD1222 vaccination. CDR3 coding DNA: TGTGCCAGCAGTCCCCGGATCGGCGGGGACGAGCAGTACTTC. It codes for CASSPRIGGDEQYF.